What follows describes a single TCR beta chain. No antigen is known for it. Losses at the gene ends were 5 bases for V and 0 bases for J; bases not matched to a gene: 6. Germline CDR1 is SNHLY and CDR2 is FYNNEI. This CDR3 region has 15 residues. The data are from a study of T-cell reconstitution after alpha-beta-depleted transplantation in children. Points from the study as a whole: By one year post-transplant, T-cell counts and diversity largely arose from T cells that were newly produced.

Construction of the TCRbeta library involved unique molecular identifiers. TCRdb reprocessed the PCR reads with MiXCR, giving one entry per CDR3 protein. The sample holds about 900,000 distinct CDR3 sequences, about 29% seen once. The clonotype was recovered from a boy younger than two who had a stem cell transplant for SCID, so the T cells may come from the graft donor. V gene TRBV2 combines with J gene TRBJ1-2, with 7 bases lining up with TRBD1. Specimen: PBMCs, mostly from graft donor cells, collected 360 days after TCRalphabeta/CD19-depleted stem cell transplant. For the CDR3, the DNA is TGTGCCAGCAGTTTATACAGGGGAGCTAACTATGGCTACACCTTC. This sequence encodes CASSLYRGANYGYTF.